A selection of T cell receptor beta chains follows, all from one sample in a study of CD8+ T cells in alopecia areata. TCRdb's table, derived via immunoSEQ multiplex PCR, lists solely in-frame clones and lacks some. The sample holds approximately 280,000 clones; 58% are singletons and the top ten take roughly 1.8%. The material was CD4+ T cells sorted from blood, obtained at week 24, from a patient treated with tofacitinib. The receptor set was obtained from a human donor with alopecia areata. Both conserved end residues are part of each CDR3. D genes are given only for firm matches. Rows give clone size only sometimes, using once, few, many, or a class for an expanded clone.

size: few
D: .
length: 16
J: TRBJ2-3
V: TRBV5-1
CDR3: CASSLGAVFRTDTQYF
DNA: TGCGCCAGCAGCTTGGGAGCCGTCTTCCGCACAGATACGCAGTATTTT

size: few
D: TRBD1
length: 15
J: TRBJ2-1
V: TRBV10-3
CDR3: CAISGRQGWNNEQFF
DNA: TGTGCCATCAGTGGTAGACAGGGCTGGAACAATGAGCAGTTCTTC

size: once
D: TRBD2
length: 15
J: TRBJ2-2
V: TRBV6-5
CDR3: CASSYRGANTGELFF
DNA: TGTGCCAGCAGTTACCGGGGGGCGAACACCGGGGAGCTGTTTTTT

size: few
D: .
length: 15
J: TRBJ1-1
V: TRBV19
CDR3: CASRVNGDTNTEAFF
DNA: TGTGCCAGTAGGGTAAACGGGGACACCAACACTGAAGCTTTCTTT

size: .
D: TRBD1
length: 14
J: TRBJ2-5
V: TRBV19
CDR3: CASSLGDRGKTQYF
DNA: TGTGCCAGTAGTCTAGGCGACAGGGGCAAGACCCAGTACTTC

size: few
D: .
length: 15
J: TRBJ2-5
V: TRBV25-1
CDR3: CASSEYRGRQETQYF
DNA: TGTGCCAGCAGTGAATATCGAGGGAGACAAGAGACCCAGTACTTC

size: .
D: .
length: 17
J: TRBJ1-5
V: TRBV4-2
CDR3: CASSQDPTPRGNQPQHF
DNA: TGTGCCAGCAGCCAAGATCCAACGCCCCGAGGCAATCAGCCCCAGCATTTT

size: .
D: .
length: 14
J: TRBJ2-3
V: TRBV6-8
CDR3: CASSYKRGSDTQYF
DNA: TGTGCCAGCAGTTACAAAAGGGGATCAGATACGCAGTATTTT

size: .
D: TRBD1
length: 14
J: TRBJ2-3
V: TRBV5-4
CDR3: CASSGTGRTDTQYF
DNA: TGTGCCAGCAGTGGGACAGGCCGCACAGATACGCAGTATTTT

size: .
D: TRBD1
length: 14
J: TRBJ1-1
V: TRBV10-3
CDR3: CAIREGDRNTEAFF
DNA: TGTGCCATCAGAGAGGGGGACAGGAACACTGAAGCTTTCTTT

size: few
D: .
length: 14
J: TRBJ1-3
V: TRBV5-1
CDR3: CASSPDSSGNTIYF
DNA: TGCGCCAGCAGCCCGGACAGCTCTGGAAACACCATATATTTT

size: .
D: TRBD1
length: 15
J: TRBJ1-2
V: TRBV30
CDR3: CAWSVQGQGFYGYTF
DNA: TGTGCCTGGAGTGTACAGGGACAGGGGTTCTATGGCTACACCTTC

size: medium-sized
D: .
length: 15
J: TRBJ1-5
V: TRBV18
CDR3: CASSGQTRSNQPQHF
DNA: TGTGCCAGCTCAGGACAGACAAGGAGCAATCAGCCCCAGCATTTT

size: .
D: TRBD1
length: 13
J: TRBJ2-2
V: TRBV5-1
CDR3: CASMRQGTGELFF
DNA: TGCGCCAGTATGAGACAGGGCACCGGGGAGCTGTTTTTT

size: .
D: TRBD2
length: 14
J: TRBJ2-2
V: TRBV25-1
CDR3: CASSRAGGTGELFF
DNA: TGTGCCAGCAGCAGAGCGGGGGGAACCGGGGAGCTGTTTTTT

size: .
D: TRBD1
length: 15
J: TRBJ1-1
V: TRBV6-6
CDR3: CASSLQGVRNTEAFF
DNA: TGTGCCAGCAGTTTACAGGGGGTGAGGAACACTGAAGCTTTCTTT

size: .
D: .
length: 16
J: TRBJ2-7
V: TRBV11-2
CDR3: CASSPSGGRFLYEQYF
DNA: TGTGCCAGCAGCCCCTCTGGAGGCAGGTTCCTCTACGAGCAGTACTTC

size: .
D: .
length: 16
J: TRBJ2-7
V: TRBV5-4
CDR3: CASSQDRTLSPYEQYF
DNA: TGTGCCAGCAGCCAAGATCGGACACTATCTCCCTACGAGCAGTACTTC

size: many
D: .
length: 12
J: TRBJ2-5
V: TRBV18
CDR3: CASSPLGETQYF
DNA: TGTGCCAGCTCACCACTCGGGGAGACCCAGTACTTC

size: .
D: TRBD2
length: 16
J: TRBJ2-3
V: TRBV5-1
CDR3: CASRLSGTSGADTQYF
DNA: TGCGCCAGCCGCTTGTCCGGGACTAGCGGCGCAGATACGCAGTATTTT

size: .
D: .
length: 15
J: TRBJ1-1
V: TRBV30
CDR3: CAWKKRGTGGTEAFF
DNA: TGTGCCTGGAAAAAAAGGGGCACCGGGGGAACTGAAGCTTTCTTT

size: .
D: TRBD2
length: 17
J: TRBJ2-5
V: TRBV4-1
CDR3: CASSQPRGGRGQETQYF
DNA: TGCGCCAGCAGCCAGCCCCGGGGGGGCAGAGGCCAAGAGACCCAGTACTTC

size: .
D: TRBD1
length: 16
J: TRBJ2-2
V: TRBV6-1
CDR3: CASSGRTGTNTGELFF
DNA: TGTGCCAGCAGTGGAAGGACAGGCACGAACACCGGGGAGCTGTTTTTT

size: .
D: .
length: 13
J: TRBJ1-4
V: TRBV6-5
CDR3: CASSSLDREKLFF
DNA: TGTGCCAGCAGTTCCCTCGATCGTGAAAAACTGTTTTTT

size: .
D: .
length: 14
J: TRBJ1-1
V: TRBV29-1
CDR3: CSVAGGTPNTEAFF
DNA: TGCAGCGTTGCGGGAGGGACCCCGAACACTGAAGCTTTCTTT

size: .
D: .
length: 16
J: TRBJ1-5
V: TRBV7-2
CDR3: CASSLQADLSNQPQHF
DNA: TGTGCCAGCAGCTTACAAGCGGACCTTAGCAATCAGCCCCAGCATTTT

size: few
D: TRBD2
length: 14
J: TRBJ2-3
V: TRBV2
CDR3: CASIWRGSADTQYF
DNA: TGTGCCAGCATATGGCGGGGGAGCGCAGATACGCAGTATTTT

size: many
D: TRBD1
length: 13
J: TRBJ1-3
V: TRBV10-3
CDR3: CAISEGTVNTIYF
DNA: TGTGCCATCAGTGAGGGGACAGTAAACACCATATATTTT

size: few
D: .
length: 14
J: TRBJ1-1
V: TRBV5-1
CDR3: CASSLGPANTEAFF
DNA: TGCGCCAGCAGCTTGGGGCCGGCGAACACTGAAGCTTTCTTT

size: once
D: .
length: 12
J: TRBJ1-2
V: TRBV25-1
CDR3: CASSELVVGYTF
DNA: TGTGCCAGCAGTGAATTGGTAGTTGGCTACACCTTC

size: .
D: .
length: 12
J: TRBJ1-1
V: TRBV29-1
CDR3: CSVVGSNTEAFF
DNA: TGCAGCGTTGTGGGGTCGAACACTGAAGCTTTCTTT

size: .
D: .
length: 10
J: TRBJ1-1
V: TRBV29-1
CDR3: CSGRDTEAFF
DNA: TGCAGCGGTAGAGACACTGAAGCTTTCTTT

size: .
D: TRBD1
length: 16
J: TRBJ1-6
V: TRBV28
CDR3: CASSLRDRGPNSPLHF
DNA: TGTGCCAGCAGTCTGCGGGACAGGGGGCCTAATTCACCCCTCCACTTT

size: .
D: .
length: 20
J: TRBJ2-3
V: TRBV9
CDR3: CASSVTASPGPEFAADTQYF
DNA: TGTGCCAGCAGCGTAACAGCTAGCCCTGGACCCGAATTCGCCGCAGATACGCAGTATTTT

size: .
D: .
length: 15
J: TRBJ1-5
V: TRBV28
CDR3: CASSGGLYSNQPQHF
DNA: TGTGCCAGCAGTGGAGGCCTCTATAGCAATCAGCCCCAGCATTTT

size: once
D: .
length: 14
J: TRBJ2-1
V: TRBV5-1
CDR3: CARGIRDAYNEQFF
DNA: TGCGCCAGAGGGATCCGGGACGCATACAATGAGCAGTTCTTC

size: .
D: .
length: 13
J: TRBJ2-2
V: TRBV9
CDR3: CASSALLLGELFF
DNA: TGTGCCAGCAGCGCCCTCCTTTTGGGGGAGCTGTTTTTT

size: few
D: .
length: 14
J: TRBJ2-7
V: TRBV15
CDR3: CATSRDPAGYEQYF
DNA: TGTGCCACCAGCAGAGATCCGGCAGGCTACGAGCAGTACTTC